This T cell receptor beta chain comes out of a study of blood T cell repertoires in COVID-19. Study overall: COVID-19 samples collected from the United States, Italy and Spain covered acute and convalescent phases. From T cells, B-cell-depleted T cells, or PBMCs came the material, which was cDNA or gDNA.

In the study's own analysis: Reference gene primer amplification yielded estimated nucleated cell counts. The assay was immunoSEQ multiplex PCR, and TCRdb's table has in-frame clones only and misses some. V and J calls and clone size come straight from that table; D and trimming were deduced from the DNA. The sample lists over 40,000 clones; 86% were seen once. Sequences were obtained from peripheral blood. This receptor was obtained from a human donor in a cohort sampled during active COVID-19.

CDR3 coding DNA: TGTGCCAGCAGTACAGGGAGAGGCAATCAGCCCCAGCATTTT. It yields the protein CASSTGRGNQPQHF. V is TRBV2 and J is TRBJ1-5; D is possibly TRBD1 (6 bases). With 5 bases removed from V and 2 bases from J, the gap between germline ends came to 10 bases. Germline loops: CDR1 SNHLY, CDR2 FYNNEI. The CDR3 consists of 14 residues.